The 13 T cell receptor beta chains below come from one sample, sequenced in a study of beta chain features in type 1 diabetes. All of the isolated RNA was reverse transcribed, so expressed TCRB transcripts were sequenced. Profiled with immunoSEQ multiplex PCR; TCRdb holds only in-frame clones, not every one. The sample lists roughly 250,000 clones, around 65% occurring once. Sequenced input: naive CD4+ T cells from blood. The receptors here all came from a man aged 25 to 45 in good health.

With regard to this clone: The sample carries other DNA sequences with the same CDR3. The chain has TRBV30 and TRBJ1-1; no clear D gene. Germline loops: CDR1 GTSNPN, CDR2 SVGIG (reference sequence). The V end was cut by 2 bases, the J end by 0 bases, with 4 bases between. This CDR3 region has 12 residues. This CDR3 is CAWSQMNTEAFF. CDR3 in DNA: TGTGCCTGGAGTCAGATGAACACTGAAGCTTTCTTT.

The chain's CDR3 is CSVYSTYEQYF. CDR3 bases: TGCAGTGTTTACAGTACCTACGAGCAGTACTTC. The chain couples TRBV20-1 to TRBJ2-7; D unresolved. Germline lookup yields CDR1 DFQATT and CDR2 SNEGSKA (reference sequence). The CDR3 spans 11 residues. V was pared by 7 bases and J by 2 bases, with 9 bases between.

J is TRBJ2-7 and V is TRBV7-9; D may be TRBD1 (7 bases). The CDR3 has 18 residues. The V end was cut by 5 bases, the J end by 2 bases, with 25 bases between. Germline CDR1 is SEHNR and CDR2 is FQNEAQ (reference sequence). The DNA of the CDR3 is TGTGCCAGCAGCCCAGGGGGGACGGCGGAGCACATCCCCTACGAGCAGTACTTC. It yields the protein CASSPGGTAEHIPYEQYF.

This sequence joins TRBV10-3 and TRBJ2-3; D call uncertain. This CDR3 has 14 amino acids. Germline V gives CDR1 ENHRY, CDR2 SYGVKD. V lost 6 bases and J 4 bases, leaving 14 bases between the germline ends. CDR3 nucleotides: TGTGCCATCAGCGGAATGACGGGCGCAGATACGCAGTATTTT. Its translation: CAISGMTGADTQYF.

The J gene is TRBJ2-7, the V gene TRBV4-2; TRBD1 agrees at 7 bases. Germline V gene sequence: CDR1 LGHNA, CDR2 YNFKEQ. With 0 bases clipped from V and 5 bases from J, the junction kept 1 base outside the gene matches. The CDR3 loop spans 13 amino acids. CDR3 DNA sequence: TGTGCCAGCAGCCAAGAAGGGGGCCACGAGCAGTACTTC. The encoded protein is CASSQEGGHEQYF.

The genes are TRBV29-1 and TRBJ2-3, with TRBD2 identical over 7 bases. Trimming at V came to 5 bases and at J to 3 bases, leaving 20 bases not matched to a gene. This CDR3 is 18 amino acids long. From germline, CDR1 is SQVTM and CDR2 ANQGSEA. In nucleotides, the CDR3 is TGCAGCGTTTCACTAGCGACCTCAGGGTTTGCGAGGACAGATACGCAGTATTTT. This sequence encodes CSVSLATSGFARTDTQYF.

The V call is TRBV5-1, the J call TRBJ2-7; D assignment may be TRBD1 or TRBD2 (5 bases each). V was shortened by 0 bases and J by 6 bases, with 10 bases between the two germline ends. Germline lookup yields CDR1 SGHRS and CDR2 YFSETQ. The CDR3 has 13 amino acids. The CDR3, as DNA: TGCGCCAGCAGCTTGGCCGCAGGGACCGAGCAGTACTTC. Translated: CASSLAAGTEQYF.

The CDR3 reads CAWSGAPTLSQYF. The CDR3 DNA follows: TGTGCCTGGAGTGGGGCCCCCACACTGTCCCAGTACTTC. The V gene is TRBV30, the J gene TRBJ2-5; D is unresolved. Germline values: CDR1 GTSNPN, CDR2 SVGIG (reference sequence). Between the trimmed V and J ends, which lost 1 base and 9 bases, there was a span of 15 bases. This CDR3 region has 13 residues.

The chain uses TRBV9 and TRBJ2-2; 7 bases match TRBD2. CDR1 is SGDLS, CDR2 YYNGEE, per germline. The CDR3 runs 15 residues. Trimming removed 4 bases from V and 0 bases from J; junction bases left unmatched: 3. CDR3 loop: CASSPGGPNTGELFF. In nucleotides, the CDR3 is TGTGCCAGCAGCCCGGGAGGCCCGAACACCGGGGAGCTGTTTTTT.

CDR3 sequence: CASSLVIRGTDTQYF. The CDR3 DNA follows: TGTGCCAGCAGCTTAGTAATTAGGGGCACAGATACGCAGTATTTT. The V and J genes are TRBV7-8 and TRBJ2-3; D remains unclear. This CDR3 has 15 residues. From germline, CDR1 is SGHVS and CDR2 FQNEAQ. Trimming cost V 1 base and J 1 base, with 9 bases left between them.

The chain carries TRBV28 and TRBJ2-7; 8 nucleotides line up with TRBD1. The germline V gene has CDR1 MDHEN and CDR2 SYDVKM. This CDR3 region has 11 residues. The CDR3 nucleotides read TGTGCCAGCAGTTCCTGGACAGGGAACAGCGTC. Its protein is CASSSWTGNSV.

V and J are TRBV4-2 and TRBJ2-6, with D unresolved. Germline values: CDR1 LGHNA, CDR2 YNFKEQ. Trimming removed 5 bases from V and 0 bases from J, with 11 bases in between. This CDR3 is built from 16 residues. The CDR3 loop reads CASSSRTDSGANVLTF. The CDR3 nucleotides read TGTGCCAGCAGCTCGAGAACAGACTCTGGGGCCAACGTCCTGACTTTC.

The chain carries TRBV13 and TRBJ2-5; D is perhaps TRBD2 (6 bases). Germline-derived CDR1 and CDR2 are PRHDT and FYEKMQ (reference sequence). The CDR3 contains 14 residues. Trimming cost V 5 bases and J 0 bases, with 10 bases left between them. Here the CDR3 reads CASSARGNQETQYF. In nucleotides, the CDR3 is TGTGCCAGCAGCGCGCGGGGCAACCAAGAGACCCAGTACTTC.